This T cell receptor beta chain was recorded in a study of CD8+CD57+ T cells in acquired aplastic anemia. Study information: Healthy donor sequencing depth: some 10 million CD4+, approximately 12 million CD8+ reads. General study findings and limits: Patients and healthy controls showed no significant CD8+ Simpson's diversity difference.

The study profiled TCR beta VDJ and CDR3 using genomic DNA as template. A single record per CDR3 protein comes from TCRdb applying MiXCR to the reads. Among about 210,000 distinct CDR3 sequences listed, approximately 35% were seen once. Regarding this clonotype: Its target is unknown.

Germline V gene sequence: CDR1 MNHEY, CDR2 SVGAGI. Trimming cost V 0 bases and J 0 bases, with 5 bases left between them. CDR3 length: 14 amino acids. The sequence was obtained from a human donor in good health, serving as a control. The sample was sorted CD4+, CD8+, or CD8+CD57+ T cells (not recorded which) from PBMCs. The chain couples TRBV6-5 to TRBJ1-1; D is unresolved. The chain's CDR3 is CASSYSDMNTEAFF. The CDR3 bases are TGTGCCAGCAGTTACTCAGATATGAACACTGAAGCTTTCTTT.